A selection of T cell receptor beta chains follows, all from one sample in a study of CD8 T cells in ankylosing spondylitis. TCRdb itself ran the 5' RACE reads through MiXCR, one entry per CDR3 protein. The sample includes some 800,000 distinct CDR3 sequences, about an eighth of them seen just once. Sequencing was carried out using blood, either unsorted or a sorted T cell fraction (not recorded which). Receptors were obtained from a male donor with ankylosing spondylitis. Both conserved end residues are part of each CDR3. Each record gives: J gene, D gene, clone size, V gene, CDR3 DNA, CDR3 protein. The D gene is left open where the match is weak. Not all rows give a size; the values are once, few, many and, for expanded clones, a class.

>TRBJ2-7|.|once|TRBV6-6
TGTGCCAGCAGTTACTCATATTCCTACGAGCAGTACTTC
CASSYSYSYEQYF
>TRBJ1-2|TRBD1|.|TRBV12-3/TRBV12-4
TGTGCCAGCAGTGGGACAGGGACCTATGGCTACACCTTC
CASSGTGTYGYTF
>TRBJ2-1|TRBD2|.|TRBV4-1
TGCGCCAGCAGCCAAGAGAAGAGCGGGGGGCCCTGGAATGAGCAGTTCTTC
CASSQEKSGGPWNEQFF
>TRBJ2-5|.|.|TRBV5-1
TGCGCCAGCAGCTTGCTAGGTCAGGGAGAGACCCAGTACTTC
CASSLLGQGETQYF
>TRBJ2-5|TRBD1|.|TRBV20-1
TGCAGTGCTGGGCAGGGGGCTAGCAGGGAGACCCAGTACTTC
CSAGQGASRETQYF
>TRBJ2-1|TRBD2|.|TRBV29-1
TGCAGCGCCCCAATAGCGGGGGTCAGCTCCTACAATGAGCAGTTCTTC
CSAPIAGVSSYNEQFF
>TRBJ1-5|.|many|TRBV6-5
TGTGCCAGCAGTTCCCGTCCCAATCAGCCCCAGCATTTT
CASSSRPNQPQHF
>TRBJ1-1|.|.|TRBV20-1
TGCAGTGTCGACTCGGGCACTGAAGCTTTCTTT
CSVDSGTEAFF
>TRBJ2-1|.|many|TRBV7-9
TGTGCCAGCAGTCCCCATCCCCGGTACGACCTCAATGAGCAGTTCTTC
CASSPHPRYDLNEQFF
>TRBJ2-2|.|many|TRBV7-9
TGTGCCAGCAGCTCGCCCAGGGGCCTCACCGGGGAGCTGTTTTTT
CASSSPRGLTGELFF
>TRBJ2-3|.|many|TRBV5-1
TGCGCCAGCAGCTTGATGCCCACAGATACGCAGTATTTT
CASSLMPTDTQYF
>TRBJ2-1|TRBD2|many|TRBV9
TGTGCCAGCAGCGGAGGTCTAGCGGACTACAATGAGCAGTTCTTC
CASSGGLADYNEQFF
>TRBJ2-7|.|many|TRBV5-1
TGCGCCAGCAGCCTTAGCGTACTAGCCTACGAGCAGTACTTC
CASSLSVLAYEQYF
>TRBJ2-2|.|.|TRBV7-2
TGTGCCAGCAGCCCCCGGTCCCAGAACGGGGAGCTGTTTTTT
CASSPRSQNGELFF
>TRBJ2-7|.|few|TRBV7-2
TGTGCCAGCAGCGTAAGACAGACGGAAGAGCAGTACTTC
CASSVRQTEEQYF
>TRBJ2-3|TRBD2|few|TRBV20-1
TGCAGTGCTAGTACGGGGGGGCAGGATACGCAGTATTTT
CSASTGGQDTQYF
>TRBJ2-7|TRBD2|.|TRBV20-1
TGCAGTGCTACACCAAGCGGGATGGGAAATAGCGAGCAGTACTTC
CSATPSGMGNSEQYF
>TRBJ2-1|TRBD1|few|TRBV7-7
TGTGCTAGCAGCGCGACAGGGCCCAATGAGCAGTTCTTC
CASSATGPNEQFF
>TRBJ1-2|.|.|TRBV20-1
TGCAGTGCTGGTGGCAAGGTTGATGGCTACACCTTC
CSAGGKVDGYTF
>TRBJ2-7|TRBD2|few|TRBV20-1
TGCAGTGCAAGTAGCGGGAGCGGAAACTACGAGCAGTACTTC
CSASSGSGNYEQYF